What follows are 26 T cell receptor beta chains derived from one specimen sequenced in a study of Graves' ophthalmopathy and Graves' hyperthyroidism. Researchers took RNA transcripts and amplified TCR beta CDR3 regions from them. HTBI-primed RT-PCR formed the first round, and a multiplex PCR formed the second. TCRdb re-called the multiplex PCR reads with MiXCR, one entry per CDR3 protein. The profile shows 200,000 to 250,000 distinct CDR3 sequences, roughly 21% of them singletons. What was sequenced was peripheral blood. Source of these receptors: a woman aged 45-65 years with Graves' ophthalmopathy.

Many counts were recorded for this clonotype. J is TRBJ1-5 and V is TRBV7-2, with 7 bases lining up with TRBD1. The CDR3 has 15 residues. Germline V gene sequence: CDR1 SGHTA, CDR2 FQGNSA. The V segment lost 4 bases and the J segment 5 bases; nucleotides outside the gene matches: 8. CDR3 residues: CASSWGTASDQPQHF. In DNA form, the CDR3 reads TGTGCCAGCAGCTGGGGGACAGCCTCTGATCAGCCCCAGCATTTT.

V is TRBV29-1 and J is TRBJ2-4; 8 bases fit TRBD2. Germline V CDR1 and CDR2: SQVTM, ANQGSEA. The J segment lost 3 bases and the V segment lost 5 bases, leaving 6 bases of the junction unmatched. There are 14 residues in the CDR3. Here the CDR3 reads CSVLRGGDKNIQYF. The CDR3 DNA is TGCAGCGTTCTCCGGGGGGGAGACAAAAACATTCAGTACTTC.

The table lists this clonotype with many counts. The chain combines TRBV12-3 or TRBV12-4 with TRBJ2-4; D call uncertain. V lost 5 bases, J lost 9 bases, and 8 bases lay in between. The CDR3 consists of 11 residues. The CDR3 loop is CASSPTGIQYF. The CDR3 DNA follows: TGTGCCAGCAGTCCAACGGGCATTCAGTACTTC.

The table lists this clonotype with a count of one. The chain recombines TRBV12-3 or TRBV12-4 with TRBJ2-7; D may be TRBD2 (5 bases). The ends were cut back, 3 bases at V and 7 bases at J, with 16 bases in the middle. The CDR3 has 14 amino acids. The CDR3 DNA is TGTGCCAGCAGTTTTTACCCTGTGTCGGGGGAGCAGTACTTC. Its protein is CASSFYPVSGEQYF.

This clonotype occurred many times. The genes are TRBV30 and TRBJ2-7; D remains ambiguous. V lost 0 bases to trimming and J lost 7 bases, with 7 bases between them. Germline-derived CDR1 and CDR2 are GTSNPN and SVGIG (reference sequence). The CDR3 covers 11 residues. CDR3 bases: TGTGCCTGGAGTGTACAAGTTGAGCAGTACTTC. It encodes CAWSVQVEQYF.

This clonotype occurred many times. The genes are TRBV12-3 or TRBV12-4 and TRBJ2-7; the match to TRBD2 covers 8 bases. This CDR3 comprises 14 residues. Trimming removed 3 bases from V and 3 bases from J; junction bases left unmatched: 4. The CDR3, as DNA: TGTGCCAGCAGTTTGGCGGGGGGCAACTACGAGCAGTACTTC. Amino acids: CASSLAGGNYEQYF.

The rearrangement links TRBV19 to TRBJ1-5; a weak D match, TRBD1 (6 bases). The germline V gene encodes CDR1 LNHDA and CDR2 SQIVND (reference sequence). This CDR3 has 17 residues. The V end lost 3 bases, the J end lost 0 bases, and 15 bases lay between the germline ends. The CDR3, as DNA: TGTGCCAGTAGTATGTGGGGGGCAGGGCTTAGCAATCAGCCCCAGCATTTT. This translates into CASSMWGAGLSNQPQHF.

This clonotype appeared many times. The chain links TRBV27 to TRBJ2-5; no definite D call. Germline lookup yields CDR1 MNHEY and CDR2 SMNVEV (reference sequence). V lost 6 bases and J lost 5, with 13 bases in between. The CDR3 runs 13 residues. CDR3 sequence: CASSPRSAETQYF. The CDR3 bases are TGTGCCAGCAGCCCCCGATCGGCGGAGACCCAGTACTTC.

The J gene is TRBJ1-1, the V gene TRBV28; D is ambiguous. Germline V gene data show CDR1 as MDHEN and CDR2 as SYDVKM. CDR3 length: 14 amino acids. The V gene lost 5 bases and the J gene lost 1 base, with 11 bases spanning the gap. The CDR3 region is CASSPISPNTEAFF. Here the CDR3 DNA reads TGTGCCAGCAGTCCCATATCGCCGAACACTGAAGCTTTCTTT.

This clonotype was counted at least ten times. The rearrangement links TRBV6-1 to TRBJ1-1; D remains ambiguous. Germline CDR1 and CDR2: MNHNS and SASEGT. This CDR3 contains 15 residues. The ends were cut back, 2 bases at V and 2 bases at J, with 12 bases in the middle. Written as DNA, the CDR3 is TGTGCCAGCAGTGAAAATCGGTACGGAAACACTGAAGCTTTCTTT. Protein: CASSENRYGNTEAFF.

The V call is TRBV19, the J call TRBJ1-2; 8 bases align to TRBD1. The CDR3 is 14 residues long. In germline, CDR1 is LNHDA, CDR2 SQIVND (reference sequence). V lost 5 bases to trimming and J lost 4 bases; unmatched junction nucleotides: 6. This chain's CDR3 is CASSETGDFYGYTF. Written as DNA, the CDR3 is TGTGCCAGTAGTGAGACAGGGGACTTCTATGGCTACACCTTC.

This clonotype was seen ten or more times. The J gene is TRBJ2-7, the V gene TRBV5-1; TRBD1 matches 8 bases. The germline CDR1 and CDR2 sequences are SGHRS and YFSETQ. This CDR3 contains 16 residues. The V segment lost 5 bases and the J segment 2 bases; nucleotides outside the gene matches: 12. This chain's CDR3 is CASRGSPGQATYEQYF. The CDR3 DNA reads TGCGCCAGCAGGGGTTCGCCGGGACAGGCTACCTACGAGCAGTACTTC.

This clonotype was counted at least ten times. The chain carries TRBV6-1 and TRBJ1-6, with D unresolved. V lost 8 bases and J lost 10, with 12 bases in between. This CDR3 has 12 residues. The germline gives CDR1 MNHNS, CDR2 SASEGT. The CDR3, as DNA: TGTGCCAGCGGGGATCTCAGGTCACCCCTCCACTTT. Protein product: CASGDLRSPLHF.

In this sample, this clonotype turned up many times. V and J are TRBV11-2 and TRBJ2-4; the match to TRBD2 covers 8 bases. Germline CDR1 SGHAT, CDR2 FQNNGV. This CDR3 spans 16 amino acids. V lost 5 bases and J lost 0; bases outside the gene matches: 6. The DNA of the CDR3 is TGTGCCAGCAGCCATAGCGGGAAGCTAGCCAAAAACATTCAGTACTTC. Its translation: CASSHSGKLAKNIQYF. Based on the CDR3 plus reference TRBV11-2 and TRBJ2-4, the full variable domain is EAGVAQSPRYKIIEKRQSVAFWCNPISGHATLYWYQQILGQGPKLLIQFQNNGVVDDSQLPKDRFSAERLKGVDSTLKIQPAKLEDSAVYLCASSHSGKLAKNIQYFGAGTRLSVL.

In this sample, this clonotype turned up a few times. The chain links TRBV5-1 to TRBJ2-2; 9 bases match TRBD1. Per germline, CDR1 SGHRS and CDR2 YFSETQ. CDR3 size: 14 residues. Germline trimming cut 5 bases from V and 7 bases from J; bases unmatched to any gene: 6. This CDR3 is CASSTTGGIGELFF. The CDR3 coding sequence is TGCGCCAGCAGTACCACAGGGGGCATCGGGGAGCTGTTTTTT.

This clonotype was seen at least ten times. This chain joins TRBV6-1 and TRBJ1-1, with D unclear. V lost 2 bases, J lost 2 bases, and 6 bases lay in between. The CDR3 has 13 residues. Germline values: CDR1 MNHNS, CDR2 SASEGT. For the CDR3, the DNA is TGTGCCAGCAGTGAACAGGTAAACACTGAAGCTTTCTTT. Protein sequence: CASSEQVNTEAFF.

This clonotype was picked up many times. This chain joins TRBV29-1 and TRBJ2-7; 14 nucleotides agree with TRBD2. Germline V gene lookup returns CDR1 SQVTM and CDR2 ANQGSEA. Losses at the gene ends were 7 bases for V and 4 bases for J; bases not matched to a gene: 3. The CDR3 is 13 residues long. The CDR3 sequence is CSAGLAGGYEQYF. CDR3 nucleotides: TGCAGCGCTGGACTAGCGGGAGGTTACGAGCAGTACTTC.

This clonotype was picked up many times. V is TRBV10-3 and J is TRBJ2-7; TRBD2 agrees at 9 bases. Germline V gene sequence: CDR1 ENHRY, CDR2 SYGVKD. CDR3 length: 15 residues. V trimming: 4 bases; J trimming: 3 bases; junction bases outside the gene matches: 7. The chain's CDR3 is CAISAGASGVYEQYF. CDR3 bases: TGTGCCATCAGTGCCGGGGCTAGCGGGGTCTACGAGCAGTACTTC.

The table lists this clonotype with a few counts. V usage is TRBV5-1 and J usage is TRBJ2-5; unclear D gene. Germline CDR1 SGHRS, CDR2 YFSETQ. Trimming removed 4 bases from V and 5 bases from J, with 18 bases in between. The CDR3 spans 15 residues. The CDR3 region is CASSLTASRAETQYF. CDR3 nucleotides: TGCGCCAGCAGCCTGACCGCTTCCCGCGCGGAGACCCAGTACTTC. The variable domain in full, with the rest retrieved from reference TRBV5-1 and TRBJ2-5, is KAGVTQTPRYLIKTRGQQVTLSCSPISGHRSVSWYQQTPGQGLQFLFEYFSETQRNKGNFPGRFSGRQFSNSRSEMNVSTLELGDSALYLCASSLTASRAETQYFGPGTRLLVL.

Many counts were recorded for this clonotype. V and J are TRBV11-2 and TRBJ2-5; the match to TRBD1 covers 7 bases. CDR1 and CDR2 from the germline V gene are SGHAT and FQNNGV. CDR3 length: 14 amino acids. V lost 3 bases to trimming and J lost 1 base; unmatched junction nucleotides: 2. CDR3 protein: CASSLTGSQETQYF. CDR3 bases: TGTGCCAGCAGCTTGACAGGGTCCCAAGAGACCCAGTACTTC.

This clonotype was seen at least ten times. The V call is TRBV27, the J call TRBJ2-7; 11 bases are a match to TRBD2. Germline V gene lookup returns CDR1 MNHEY and CDR2 SMNVEV (reference sequence). CDR3 size: 14 residues. V lost 6 bases to trimming and J lost 9 bases; unmatched junction nucleotides: 10. The CDR3 DNA sequence: TGTGCCAGCAGCGTCAAACTAGCGGGAGCTGTGCAGTACTTC. It yields the protein CASSVKLAGAVQYF.

On this clonotype: Possible read error: a much larger clone is one base away. As the CDR3 is not closed by the conserved phenylalanine or tryptophan, this likely results from a read error. The rearrangement uses TRBV7-3 and TRBJ1-1; no reliable D call. Trimming removed 6 bases at V and 3 bases at J, with 14 bases between. The CDR3 has 14 amino acids. CDR1 SGHTA and CDR2 FQGTGA come from the germline V gene. The CDR3 reads CASRASVADTEAFL. CDR3 nucleotide sequence: TGTGCCAGCAGGGCGTCGGTTGCGGACACTGAAGCTTTCCTT.

This clonotype was observed at least ten times. The chain has TRBV11-2 and TRBJ1-2; weak D call: TRBD1 (6 bases). Trimming cost V 5 bases and J 11 bases, with 18 bases left between them. The CDR3 sequence is 13 residues long. CDR1 and CDR2 (germline): SGHAT, FQNNGV. CDR3 amino acids: CASSPWTELHYTF. As DNA, the CDR3 is TGTGCCAGCAGCCCATGGACAGAACTACATTACACCTTC. Variable domain in full (rest from reference TRBV11-2 and TRBJ1-2): EAGVAQSPRYKIIEKRQSVAFWCNPISGHATLYWYQQILGQGPKLLIQFQNNGVVDDSQLPKDRFSAERLKGVDSTLKIQPAKLEDSAVYLCASSPWTELHYTFGSGTRLTVV.

This clonotype has ten or more counts. V usage is TRBV30 and J usage is TRBJ2-7; tentatively, D is TRBD2 (6 bases). V was cut by 2 bases and J by 6 bases, with 20 bases left in between. CDR3 length equals 15 residues. The germline V gene encodes CDR1 GTSNPN and CDR2 SVGIG (reference sequence). The CDR3 DNA sequence: TGTGCCTGGAGTTTGAGCAGCGGGCTGGTTGGCGAGCAGTACTTC. Protein product: CAWSLSSGLVGEQYF.

In this sample, this clonotype turned up many times. The V and J genes are TRBV19 and TRBJ2-7, with 7 bases matching TRBD1. V shed 4 bases, J shed 1 base, and the junction held 10 bases outside the gene matches. The CDR3 has 16 amino acids. Germline values: CDR1 LNHDA, CDR2 SQIVND (reference sequence). The CDR3 DNA follows: TGTGCCAGTAGTAAAAACTCACGACAGGGATCCTACGAGCAGTACTTC. As protein: CASSKNSRQGSYEQYF.

This clonotype was seen many times. One junction end disagrees with the germline gene, perhaps due to a read error. The gene calls are TRBV5-1 and TRBJ2-7; 10 nucleotides match TRBD1. Looked up from germline, CDR1 is SGHRS and CDR2 is YFSETQ. This CDR3 spans 15 amino acids. The CDR3 DNA is TGCGCCAGCAGCCCGTGGGGACAGGGGTCCTCCGAGCAGTACTTC. Its protein product is CASSPWGQGSSEQYF.